What follows is one T cell receptor beta chain and its context. Its antigen remains unidentified. These data originate in a study of T-cell memory formation after mild COVID-19. TCRdb re-derived calls from the 5' RACE reads in MiXCR, one entry per CDR3 protein. The sample lists 470,000 or so distinct CDR3 sequences, 20% to 25% occurring once. Findings and caveats of the study: The finding that pre-infection memory included some responding clones suggested that cross-reactive memory joined.

The CDR3 has 15 residues. Trimming took 1 base from V and 3 from J, leaving 12 bases between them. From germline, CDR1 is LGHNA and CDR2 YSLEER. What was sequenced was PBMCs or a T cell subset sorted from them (not recorded which). The gene calls are TRBV4-3 and TRBJ1-1, with D possibly matching TRBD1 (5 bases). The source of this sequence is an adult woman who had mild COVID-19 (a few samples of this study predate the infection). Cell type and time point are not known. Written as DNA, the CDR3 is TGCGCCAGCAGCCAAGGGGGGGTCACTCACACTGAAGCTTTCTTT. Residues: CASSQGGVTHTEAFF.